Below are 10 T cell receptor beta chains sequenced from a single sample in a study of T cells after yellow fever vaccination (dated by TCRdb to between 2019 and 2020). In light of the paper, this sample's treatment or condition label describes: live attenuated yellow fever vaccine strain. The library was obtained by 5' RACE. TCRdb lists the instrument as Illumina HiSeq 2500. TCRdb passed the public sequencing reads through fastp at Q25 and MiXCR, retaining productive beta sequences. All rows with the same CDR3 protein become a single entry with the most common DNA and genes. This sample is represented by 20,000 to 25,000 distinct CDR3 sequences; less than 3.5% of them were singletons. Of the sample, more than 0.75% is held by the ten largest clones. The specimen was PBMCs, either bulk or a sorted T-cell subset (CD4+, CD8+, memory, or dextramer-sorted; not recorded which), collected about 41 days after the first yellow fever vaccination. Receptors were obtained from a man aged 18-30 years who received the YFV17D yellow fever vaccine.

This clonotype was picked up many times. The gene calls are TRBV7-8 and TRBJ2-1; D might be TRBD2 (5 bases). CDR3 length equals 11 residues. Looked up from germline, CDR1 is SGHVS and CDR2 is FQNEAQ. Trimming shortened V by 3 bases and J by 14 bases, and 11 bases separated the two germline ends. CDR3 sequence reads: CASSLTTDKFF. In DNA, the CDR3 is TGTGCCAGCAGCTTGACTACAGACAAGTTCTTC.

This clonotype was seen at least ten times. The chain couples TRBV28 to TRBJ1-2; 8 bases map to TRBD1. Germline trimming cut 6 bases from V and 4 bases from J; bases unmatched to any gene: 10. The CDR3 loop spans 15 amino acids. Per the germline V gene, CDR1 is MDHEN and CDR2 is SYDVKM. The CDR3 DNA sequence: TGTGCCAGCAGCACAGGGGGTTCGGTTTCCTATGGCTACACCTTC. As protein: CASSTGGSVSYGYTF.

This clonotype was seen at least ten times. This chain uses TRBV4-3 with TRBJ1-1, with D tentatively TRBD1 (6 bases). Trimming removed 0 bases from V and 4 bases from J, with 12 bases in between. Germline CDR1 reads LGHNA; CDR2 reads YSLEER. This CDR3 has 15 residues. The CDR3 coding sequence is TGCGCCAGCAGCCAAGATCAGGGAGGGGGCACTGAAGCTTTCTTT. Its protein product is CASSQDQGGGTEAFF.

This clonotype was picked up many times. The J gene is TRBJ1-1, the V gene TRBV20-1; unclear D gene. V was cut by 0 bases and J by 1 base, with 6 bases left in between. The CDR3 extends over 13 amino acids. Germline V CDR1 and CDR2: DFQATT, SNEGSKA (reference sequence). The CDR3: CSAREDGNTEAFF. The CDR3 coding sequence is TGCAGTGCTAGAGAGGACGGGAACACTGAAGCTTTCTTT.

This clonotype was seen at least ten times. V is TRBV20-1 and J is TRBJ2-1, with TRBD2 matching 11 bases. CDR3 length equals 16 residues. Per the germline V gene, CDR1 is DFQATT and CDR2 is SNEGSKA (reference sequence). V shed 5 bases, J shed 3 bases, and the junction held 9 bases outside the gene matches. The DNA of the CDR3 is TGCAGTGCTCAGCTTCCCGGGACTAGCGGCTACAATGAGCAGTTCTTC. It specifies CSAQLPGTSGYNEQFF.

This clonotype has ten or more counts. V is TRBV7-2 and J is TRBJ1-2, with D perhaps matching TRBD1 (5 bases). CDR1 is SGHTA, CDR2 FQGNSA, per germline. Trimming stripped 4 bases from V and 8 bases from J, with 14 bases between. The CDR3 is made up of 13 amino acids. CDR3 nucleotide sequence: TGTGCCAGCAGCTCTTCTTGGGCAGGGGGCTACACCTTC. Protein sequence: CASSSSWAGGYTF.

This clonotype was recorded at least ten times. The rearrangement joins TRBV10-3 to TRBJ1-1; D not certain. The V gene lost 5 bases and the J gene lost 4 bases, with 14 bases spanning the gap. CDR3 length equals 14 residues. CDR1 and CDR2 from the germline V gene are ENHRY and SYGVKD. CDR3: CAISRGGMGTEAFF. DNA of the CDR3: TGTGCCATCAGTCGGGGAGGTATGGGCACTGAAGCTTTCTTT.

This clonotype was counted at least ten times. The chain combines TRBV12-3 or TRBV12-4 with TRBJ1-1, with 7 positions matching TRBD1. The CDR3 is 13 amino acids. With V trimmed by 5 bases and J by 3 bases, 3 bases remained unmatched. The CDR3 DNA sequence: TGTGCCAGCAGTCCACAGGGGTACACTGAAGCTTTCTTT. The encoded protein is CASSPQGYTEAFF.

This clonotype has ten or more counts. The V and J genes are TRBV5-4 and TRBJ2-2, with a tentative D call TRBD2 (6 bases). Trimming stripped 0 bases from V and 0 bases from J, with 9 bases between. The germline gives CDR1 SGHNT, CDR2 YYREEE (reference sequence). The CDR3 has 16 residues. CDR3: CASSLDPGANTGELFF. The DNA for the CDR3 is TGTGCCAGCAGCTTGGACCCGGGGGCGAACACCGGGGAGCTGTTTTTT.

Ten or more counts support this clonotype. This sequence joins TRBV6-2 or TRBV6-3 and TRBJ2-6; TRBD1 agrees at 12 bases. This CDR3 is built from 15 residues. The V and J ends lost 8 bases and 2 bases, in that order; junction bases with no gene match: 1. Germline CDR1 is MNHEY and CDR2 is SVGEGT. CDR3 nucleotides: TGTGCCAGCGGGACAGGGGGCGCTGGGGCCAACGTCCTGACTTTC. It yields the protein CASGTGGAGANVLTF.